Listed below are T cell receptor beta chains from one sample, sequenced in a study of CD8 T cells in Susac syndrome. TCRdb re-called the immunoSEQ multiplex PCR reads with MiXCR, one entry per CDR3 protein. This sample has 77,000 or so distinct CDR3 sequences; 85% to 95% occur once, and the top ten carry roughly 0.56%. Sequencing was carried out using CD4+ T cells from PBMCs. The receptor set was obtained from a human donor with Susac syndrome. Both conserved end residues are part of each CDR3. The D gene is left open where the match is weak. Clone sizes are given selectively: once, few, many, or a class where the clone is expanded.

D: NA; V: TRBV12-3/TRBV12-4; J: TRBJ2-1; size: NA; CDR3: CASSLGVRARAGRKFF; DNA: TGTGCCAGCAGTTTAGGGGTCAGGGCGCGGGCGGGCCGGAAGTTCTTC
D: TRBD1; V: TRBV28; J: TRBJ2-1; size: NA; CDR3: CASSSQGTGGKHEQFF; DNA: TGTGCCAGCAGTTCTCAAGGTACAGGGGGCAAGCATGAGCAGTTCTTC
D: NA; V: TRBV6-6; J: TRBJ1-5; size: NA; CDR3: CASSSGLGQPQHF; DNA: TGTGCCAGCAGTTCAGGGCTGGGGCAGCCCCAGCATTTT
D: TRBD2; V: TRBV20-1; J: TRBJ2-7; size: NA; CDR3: CSARAPSGSYEQYF; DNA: TGCAGTGCTAGAGCCCCTAGCGGGAGTTACGAGCAGTACTTC
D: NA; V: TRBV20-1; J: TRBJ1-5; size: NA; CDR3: CSARKTGNQPQHF; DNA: TGCAGTGCTAGGAAGACAGGTAATCAGCCCCAGCATTTT
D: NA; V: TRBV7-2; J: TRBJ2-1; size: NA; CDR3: CASSLHRGPYNEQFF; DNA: TGTGCCAGCAGCTTACATAGGGGCCCTTACAATGAGCAGTTCTTC
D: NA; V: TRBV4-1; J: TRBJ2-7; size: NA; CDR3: CASSQEEGTYEQYF; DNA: TGCGCCAGCAGCCAAGAGGAAGGGACCTACGAGCAGTACTTC
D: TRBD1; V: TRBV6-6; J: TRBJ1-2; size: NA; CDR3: CVNLNDRGNYGYTF; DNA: TGTGTGAACCTGAACGACAGGGGGAACTATGGCTACACCTTC
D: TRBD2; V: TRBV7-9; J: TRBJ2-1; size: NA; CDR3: CASSPTGGRDNEQFF; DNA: TGTGCCAGCAGCCCTACCGGCGGGAGGGACAATGAGCAGTTCTTC
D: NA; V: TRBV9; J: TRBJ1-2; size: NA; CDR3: CASSVEDMYGYTF; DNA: TGTGCCAGCAGCGTAGAGGACATGTATGGCTACACCTTC
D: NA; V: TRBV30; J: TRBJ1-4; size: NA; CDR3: CAWSLLAGAGDEKLFF; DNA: TGTGCCTGGAGTCTTCTCGCAGGGGCAGGCGATGAAAAACTGTTTTTT
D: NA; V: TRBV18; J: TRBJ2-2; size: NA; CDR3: CASSPLQATGELFF; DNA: TGTGCCAGCTCACCATTACAGGCCACCGGGGAGCTGTTTTTT
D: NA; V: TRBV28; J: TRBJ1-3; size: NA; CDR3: CASSFGGAGGNTIYF; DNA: TGTGCCAGCTCTTTCGGGGGGGCTGGTGGAAACACCATATATTTT
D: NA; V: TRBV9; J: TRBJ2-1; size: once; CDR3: CASSVQGGQNEQFF; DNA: TGTGCCAGCAGCGTGCAGGGGGGCCAGAATGAGCAGTTCTTC
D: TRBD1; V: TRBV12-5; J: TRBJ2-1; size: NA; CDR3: CASGLVTTGGEQFF; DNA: TGTGCTAGTGGTTTGGTTACGACAGGGGGCGAGCAGTTCTTC
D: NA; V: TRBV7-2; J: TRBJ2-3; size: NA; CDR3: CASSLDGPTDTQYF; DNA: TGTGCCAGCAGCTTGGACGGGCCCACAGATACGCAGTATTTT
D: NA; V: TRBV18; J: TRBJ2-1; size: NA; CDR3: CASSPPWGTNEQFF; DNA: TGTGCCAGCTCGCCCCCATGGGGGACCAATGAGCAGTTCTTC
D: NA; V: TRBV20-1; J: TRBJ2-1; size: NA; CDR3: CSAGGRNEQFF; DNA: TGCAGTGCGGGGGGGCGGAATGAGCAGTTCTTC
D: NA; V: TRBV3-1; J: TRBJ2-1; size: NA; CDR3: CASSQDMGGSREQFF; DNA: TGTGCCAGCAGCCAAGATATGGGCGGTAGCAGGGAGCAGTTCTTC
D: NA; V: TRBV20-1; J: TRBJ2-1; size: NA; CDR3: CSAAPTLNEQFF; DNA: TGCAGTGCTGCCCCCACCCTCAATGAGCAGTTCTTC
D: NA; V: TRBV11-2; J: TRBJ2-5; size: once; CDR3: CASSLQLGSIGETQYF; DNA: TGTGCCAGCAGCTTACAGCTCGGCAGTATAGGGGAGACCCAGTACTTC
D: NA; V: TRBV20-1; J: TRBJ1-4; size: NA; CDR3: CSASYRPNEKLFF; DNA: TGCAGTGCTAGTTACAGACCTAATGAAAAACTGTTTTTT
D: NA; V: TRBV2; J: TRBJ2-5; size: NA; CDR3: CASREKGMSVETQYF; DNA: TGTGCCAGCAGGGAAAAGGGTATGTCTGTGGAGACCCAGTACTTC